This TCR beta chain was retrieved from a study of siplizumab effects on memory and regulatory T cells. Findings and limits, study-wide: The diversity of naive T cells seemed greater than that of memory cells, and their alloresponse contribution seemed major.

Germline CDR1 MNHEY, CDR2 SMNVEV (reference sequence). This CDR3 has 15 residues. V was cut by 0 bases and J by 0 bases, with 9 bases left in between. Around 100,000 TCR templates underwent assay in every sample. Sequencing was performed with immunoSEQ multiplex PCR; in TCRdb, only in-frame clones are kept and a portion is missing. The data hold around 100,000 clones, with 91% observed a single time. Only one count was recorded for this clone. What it recognizes is unknown. This TCR was sampled from a human donor in good health. Some clones in this sample may be carry-over from other donors' samples. The chain is built from TRBV27 and TRBJ2-7; unclear D gene. What was sequenced was CD4+ T cells sorted from blood. In DNA, the CDR3 is TGTGCCAGCAGTTTATCCAGCCTCCGCTCCTACGAGCAGTACTTC. Translation gives CASSLSSLRSYEQYF.